One and the same sample provided the 21 T cell receptor beta chains below, sequenced in a study of cytotoxic CD8 clonotypes in ibrutinib-treated CLL (dated by TCRdb to 2020 to 2023). Preparation of the library involved the immunoSEQ multiplex PCR assay. In its TCRdb copy, this immuneACCESS table keeps in-frame sequences only and misses some clones. Where compared with another copy, unresolved V genes explain less than half of these, and the others have no known cause. The sample table holds 300,000 or so clones, of which about 61% were seen once. The ten largest clones capture under 8% of the sample. Sequenced material: PBMCs, taken after 36 months of ibrutinib treatment. The receptors shown here come from a human donor with chronic lymphocytic leukemia.

The chain has TRBV28 and TRBJ2-7; D may be TRBD1 (5 bases). The CDR3 has 12 amino acids. V lost 7 bases, J lost 6 bases, and 13 bases lay in between. Germline V gene data show CDR1 as MDHEN and CDR2 as SYDVKM. CDR3 residues: CASNSGAAEQYF. In DNA form, the CDR3 reads TGTGCCAGCAACTCTGGGGCAGCCGAGCAGTACTTC.

The chain employs TRBV13 and TRBJ2-7; D remains ambiguous. This CDR3 has 13 amino acids. The V end was cut by 3 bases, the J end by 2 bases, with 8 bases between. In germline, CDR1 is PRHDT, CDR2 FYEKMQ (reference sequence). The CDR3 protein is CASSFGVTYEQYF. CDR3 bases: TGTGCCAGCAGCTTTGGGGTCACCTACGAGCAGTACTTC.

The J gene is TRBJ2-5, the V gene TRBV5-1; tentative D call: TRBD1 (6 bases). Deletions cut 7 bases from V and 5 bases from J, with 12 bases between. The CDR3 is made up of 12 amino acids. The germline V gene encodes CDR1 SGHRS and CDR2 YFSETQ. The chain's CDR3 is CASSQGLETQYF. The CDR3 DNA is TGCGCCAGCTCTCAGGGGTTGGAGACCCAGTACTTC.

This rearrangement joins TRBV19 to TRBJ2-7; D is unresolved. With 3 bases removed from V and 0 bases from J, the gap between germline ends came to 6 bases. The CDR3 covers 13 residues. Germline V lookup: CDR1 LNHDA, CDR2 SQIVND (reference sequence). CDR3 in amino acids: CASSMGLSYEQYF. The CDR3 DNA reads TGTGCCAGTAGTATGGGCCTCTCCTACGAGCAGTACTTC.

This chain joins TRBV19 and TRBJ2-1, with D perhaps TRBD1 (9 bases). V lost 6 bases and J lost 2, with 38 bases in between. This CDR3 is 23 amino acids long. Per the germline V gene, CDR1 is LNHDA and CDR2 is SQIVND (reference sequence). The chain's CDR3 is CASRTTGTGRTSPRTPTYNEQFF. CDR3 coding DNA: TGTGCCAGTAGAACAACCGGGACAGGGCGGACTAGCCCCAGAACCCCTACCTACAATGAGCAGTTCTTC.

The chain combines TRBV28 with TRBJ2-5; 9 bases line up with TRBD2. J lost 4 bases, V lost 7 bases, and 7 bases had no gene match. The CDR3 length is 14 residues. Germline V gives CDR1 MDHEN, CDR2 SYDVKM. Written as DNA, the CDR3 is TGTGCCAGCACCTTGGCGGGGGGGCGAGAGACCCAGTACTTC. Translating gives CASTLAGGRETQYF.

This clone has just a few counts. The chain employs TRBV7-9 and TRBJ1-2; D is unresolved. The germline CDR1 and CDR2 sequences are SEHNR and FQNEAQ (reference sequence). V was trimmed by 8 bases and J by 7 bases, leaving 14 bases between them. The CDR3 is made up of 12 amino acids. CDR3 sequence: CASESGKVGYTF. The CDR3 nucleotides are TGTGCCAGCGAGAGTGGAAAGGTTGGCTACACCTTC. The variable domain in full, completed from reference TRBV7-9 and TRBJ1-2, reads DTGVSQNPRHKITKRGQNVTFRCDPISEHNRLYWYRQTLGQGPEFLTYFQNEAQLEKSRLLSDRFSAERPKGSFSTLEIQRTEQGDSAMYLCASESGKVGYTFGSGTRLTVV.

V gene TRBV2 combines with J gene TRBJ1-1; D not resolved. The germline V gene encodes CDR1 SNHLY and CDR2 FYNNEI. This CDR3 contains 10 residues. V lost 7 bases, J lost 6 bases, and 6 bases lay in between. CDR3 sequence: CASKLSEAFF. CDR3 in DNA: TGTGCCAGCAAGCTGTCTGAAGCTTTCTTT.

The V and J genes are TRBV4-3 and TRBJ2-7; 14 bases line up with TRBD2. Germline CDR1 and CDR2: LGHNA and YSLEER. The length of the CDR3 is 17 residues. V shed 0 bases and J 6 bases; nucleotides not matched to a gene: 7. The DNA for the CDR3 is TGCGCCAGCAGCCAAGATATAGGAGGACTAGCGGGAGGCGAGCAGTACTTC. Protein product: CASSQDIGGLAGGEQYF.

V and J are TRBV4-1 and TRBJ1-2; the D gene is possibly TRBD1 (6 bases). Germline V gene lookup returns CDR1 MGHRA and CDR2 YSYEKL. V was shortened by 0 bases and J by 3 bases, with 17 bases between the two germline ends. This CDR3 contains 17 residues. The CDR3 reads CASSQDKDRPAHYGYTF. The CDR3 region has the DNA TGCGCCAGCAGCCAAGACAAGGACAGACCGGCCCACTATGGCTACACCTTC.

Points on this clone: Germline and junction disagree at one end, which may indicate a read error. This chain connects TRBV5-8 to TRBJ2-7, with 9 bases that match TRBD1. The CDR3 sequence is 14 residues long. Germline lookup yields CDR1 SGHTS and CDR2 YDEGEE. CDR3 sequence (DNA): TGTGCCAGCACCAGGGACAGGGCGACCCCGAATTTGCACTTC. Amino acid sequence: CASTRDRATPNLHF. The whole variable domain, remainder taken from reference TRBV5-8 and TRBJ2-7, is EAGVTQSPTHLIKTRGQQATLRCSPISGHTSVYWYQQALGLGLQFLLWYDEGEERNRGNFPPRFSGRQFPNYSSELNVNALELEDSALYLCASTRDRATPNLHFGPGTRLTVT.

This clone has more than one count but fewer than ten. This chain connects TRBV6-5 to TRBJ1-2; the match to TRBD1 covers 7 bases. The CDR3 has 13 amino acids. Trimming cost V 7 bases and J 8 bases; bases outside gene matches: 10. The germline CDR1 and CDR2 sequences are MNHEY and SVGAGI. CDR3 sequence: CASTRTTGRGYTF. CDR3 in DNA: TGTGCCAGCACTCGGACGACAGGGCGAGGCTACACCTTC.

The rearrangement joins TRBV5-6 to TRBJ1-2; the match to TRBD1 covers 7 bases. V dropped 0 bases and J dropped 8; count of bases not matched to a gene: 10. The CDR3 is made up of 15 amino acids. The germline V gene has CDR1 SGHDT and CDR2 YYEEEE. In DNA, the CDR3 is TGTGCCAGCAGCTTGGTTAGGCGGGACAGCAGCGGCTACACCTTC. This sequence encodes CASSLVRRDSSGYTF.

The CDR3, as DNA: TGTGCCAGCAGTTTTGTCCATGAGCAGTTCTTC. This encodes CASSFVHEQFF. The chain combines TRBV28 with TRBJ2-1; D gene unclear. The germline CDR1 and CDR2 sequences are MDHEN and SYDVKM. The V gene lost 3 bases and the J gene lost 8 bases, with 5 bases spanning the gap. The CDR3 consists of 11 residues.

The genes are TRBV5-6 and TRBJ2-7, with TRBD2 identical over 9 bases. After removal of 0 bases from V and 7 bases from J, the junction contained 14 bases not matched to a gene. Germline lookup yields CDR1 SGHDT and CDR2 YYEEEE. This CDR3 region has 17 residues. DNA for the CDR3: TGTGCCAGCAGCTTGGCCAAGTTTAGCGGGAGATGGAGTGAGCAGTACTTC. This gives the protein CASSLAKFSGRWSEQYF.

The chain combines TRBV28 with TRBJ2-2, with D perhaps TRBD1 (5 bases). The CDR3 contains 15 residues. The ends were cut back, 2 bases at V and 4 bases at J, with 11 bases in the middle. Germline CDR1 reads MDHEN; CDR2 reads SYDVKM. The CDR3 spells CASSLRQGFTGELFF. The CDR3 DNA reads as TGTGCCAGCAGTTTAAGGCAGGGTTTCACCGGGGAGCTGTTTTTT.

The genes are TRBV27 and TRBJ1-1, with 10 bases fitting TRBD1. The CDR3 is 15 amino acids. Germline-derived CDR1 and CDR2 are MNHEY and SMNVEV (reference sequence). V lost 5 bases to trimming and J lost 8 bases; unmatched junction nucleotides: 11. The CDR3 region is CASSPMWGTGEEAFF. CDR3 DNA: TGTGCCAGCAGTCCAATGTGGGGGACAGGGGAAGAAGCTTTCTTT.

The chain recombines TRBV5-1 with TRBJ1-2; D is perhaps TRBD1 (6 bases). Germline-derived CDR1 and CDR2 are SGHRS and YFSETQ. V gave up 4 bases and J gave up 0 bases, with 10 bases separating them. This CDR3 region has 14 residues. The CDR3 region is CASSGGQTNYGYTF. Here the CDR3 DNA reads TGCGCCAGCAGCGGGGGACAAACTAACTATGGCTACACCTTC.

The CDR3 protein is CASGPTLRGTDTQYF. The CDR3 DNA sequence: TGTGCCAGCGGGCCGACTCTGAGGGGGACAGATACGCAGTATTTT. The rearrangement links TRBV13 to TRBJ2-3; possibly TRBD1 for D (6 bases). V lost 8 bases and J 3 bases, leaving 18 bases between the germline ends. The CDR3 has 15 residues. Germline CDR1 PRHDT, CDR2 FYEKMQ (reference sequence).

This clone was found a few times. The chain is built from TRBV29-1 and TRBJ2-2, with D tentatively TRBD1 (5 bases). Trimming removed 4 bases at V and 2 bases at J, with 8 bases between. The CDR3 length is 13 residues. From germline, CDR1 is SQVTM and CDR2 ANQGSEA. CDR3 amino acids: CSVGGVNTGELFF. CDR3 sequence (DNA): TGCAGCGTTGGGGGCGTTAACACCGGGGAGCTGTTTTTT.

This sequence joins TRBV29-1 and TRBJ2-7, with a weak D call TRBD2 (6 bases). Trimming took 3 bases from V and 1 from J, leaving 22 bases between them. From germline, CDR1 is SQVTM and CDR2 ANQGSEA. CDR3 length equals 17 residues. The CDR3 DNA sequence: TGCAGCGTTGACCTATCCCGGGGGTTTGGGTCGTCCTACGAGCAGTACTTC. Its translation is CSVDLSRGFGSSYEQYF.